The rows below give T cell receptor beta chains drawn from one sample of a study of shared clonotypes between healthy human individuals. Sequenced by immunoSEQ multiplex PCR; TCRdb stores in-frame clones only, minus some. Here the sample spans about 2.1 million clones, around 93% being singletons. Sequenced sample: naive CD8+ T cells from PBMCs. These receptors all come from a man between 18 and 29 years old in good health. Some clones in this sample may be carry-over from other donors' samples. CDR3s include the opening cysteine and the closing phenylalanine or tryptophan. The D gene is left open where the match is weak. The size of a clone is reported for some rows only, either as once, few or many, or as a class for expanded clones.

TRBV28,TRBJ1-1,TRBD1,NA,CASSQGGSEAFF,TGTGCCAGCAGTCAGGGGGGGAGTGAAGCTTTCTTT
TRBV9,TRBJ2-4,TRBD1,NA,CASSPQGAGNIQYF,TGTGCCAGCAGCCCACAGGGGGCTGGAAACATTCAGTACTTC
TRBV27,TRBJ2-1,NA,NA,CASSFTGYNEQFF,TGTGCCAGCAGTTTCACAGGATACAATGAGCAGTTCTTC
TRBV9,TRBJ2-2,NA,NA,CASSPRRPAGELFF,TGTGCCAGCAGCCCGAGGCGGCCGGCCGGGGAGCTGTTTTTT
TRBV10-3,TRBJ2-1,NA,NA,CAISESNTFQSSYNEQFF,TGTGCCATCAGTGAGTCAAATACCTTCCAGAGTTCCTACAATGAGCAGTTCTTC
TRBV7-9,TRBJ2-3,TRBD2,NA,CASSSPASGGTDTQYF,TGTGCCAGCAGCTCCCCGGCTAGCGGGGGCACAGATACGCAGTATTTT
TRBV18,TRBJ1-2,TRBD1,NA,CASSPPGQGIYGYTF,TGTGCCAGCTCACCACCGGGACAGGGAATCTATGGCTACACCTTC
TRBV27,TRBJ2-2,NA,few,CASSPNTGELFF,TGTGCCAGCAGTCCTAACACCGGGGAGCTGTTTTTT
TRBV15,TRBJ2-7,TRBD2,NA,CATSLGLAESSSYEQYF,TGTGCCACCAGCCTTGGACTAGCGGAGAGCAGCTCCTACGAGCAGTACTTC
TRBV29-1,TRBJ1-3,NA,NA,CSSKESSGNTIYF,TGCAGCTCCAAGGAGAGCTCTGGAAACACCATATATTTT
TRBV7-9,TRBJ2-1,NA,NA,CASSLDGQHNEQFF,TGTGCCAGCAGCTTAGATGGACAGCACAATGAGCAGTTCTTC
TRBV27,TRBJ2-7,TRBD1,NA,CASSPGAGGAGEQYF,TGTGCCAGCAGCCCAGGGGCAGGGGGCGCGGGGGAGCAGTACTTC
TRBV9,TRBJ2-1,TRBD2,NA,CASSIRTSGRRDEQFF,TGTGCCAGCAGCATCCGGACTAGCGGGAGACGCGATGAGCAGTTCTTC
TRBV19,TRBJ2-3,NA,NA,CASSSRTGTDTQYF,TGTGCCAGTAGTTCCCGGACAGGCACAGATACGCAGTATTTT
TRBV5-1,TRBJ2-1,NA,NA,CASSLDGKSSYNEQFF,TGCGCCAGCAGCTTGGACGGGAAGAGCTCCTACAATGAGCAGTTCTTC
TRBV27,TRBJ2-7,TRBD2,NA,CASSLGTRSGEQYF,TGTGCCAGCAGTTTAGGGACTAGGTCTGGCGAGCAGTACTTC
TRBV19,TRBJ2-1,NA,NA,CASSIGIGLDDEQFF,TGTGCCAGTAGTATCGGTATTGGACTTGACGATGAGCAGTTCTTC
TRBV9,TRBJ2-2,NA,NA,CASSAGTLVRELFF,TGTGCCAGCAGCGCCGGGACACTTGTCCGGGAGCTGTTTTTT
TRBV27,TRBJ2-1,TRBD2,NA,CASSGASGSYNEQFF,TGTGCCAGCAGCGGAGCTAGCGGGAGTTACAATGAGCAGTTCTTC
TRBV29-1,TRBJ2-7,NA,NA,CSGSPGLRGEQYF,TGCAGCGGATCACCGGGACTCCGCGGCGAGCAGTACTTC
TRBV11-2,TRBJ2-7,NA,NA,CASSSGLGGTADYEQYF,TGTGCCAGCAGCTCCGGTTTGGGAGGGACAGCGGACTACGAGCAGTACTTC
TRBV9,TRBJ2-5,NA,NA,CASSPRQDQETQYF,TGTGCCAGCAGTCCCCGACAGGACCAAGAGACCCAGTACTTC
TRBV27,TRBJ1-5,NA,once,CASSPSFGAVEQPQHF,TGTGCCAGCAGTCCCTCCTTCGGGGCGGTGGAGCAGCCCCAGCATTTT
TRBV14,TRBJ2-2,TRBD2,NA,CASSQGLAGVYTGELFF,TGTGCCAGCAGCCAAGGACTAGCGGGAGTGTACACCGGGGAGCTGTTTTTT
TRBV14,TRBJ2-3,NA,NA,CASSQDFVTTDTQYF,TGTGCCAGCAGCCAAGATTTCGTGACTACAGATACGCAGTATTTT
TRBV5-4,TRBJ2-2,NA,NA,CASSDRSQFTGELFF,TGTGCCAGCAGCGACCGAAGCCAGTTCACCGGGGAGCTGTTTTTT
TRBV10-3,TRBJ1-1,TRBD1,NA,CAISEAGQGVNTEAFF,TGTGCCATCAGTGAGGCCGGACAGGGCGTAAACACTGAAGCTTTCTTT
TRBV27,TRBJ1-2,TRBD1,few,CAAVDRSYGYTF,TGTGCCGCAGTGGACAGGTCCTATGGCTACACCTTC
TRBV6-6,TRBJ2-7,NA,NA,CASSYLVGHSYEQYF,TGTGCCAGCAGTTACCTGGTGGGGCACTCCTACGAGCAGTACTTC
TRBV27,TRBJ2-7,TRBD1,NA,CASSSAGTGYYEQYF,TGTGCCAGCAGTTCCGCCGGGACAGGGTACTACGAGCAGTACTTC
TRBV9,TRBJ2-7,NA,NA,CASSVGARGDYEQYF,TGTGCCAGCAGCGTAGGGGCCAGGGGGGACTACGAGCAGTACTTC
TRBV19,TRBJ2-7,TRBD1,NA,CASSIGTGGPYEQYF,TGTGCCAGTAGTATAGGAACAGGGGGCCCCTACGAGCAGTACTTC
TRBV7-9,TRBJ2-7,TRBD1,NA,CASSSARDSWREQYF,TGTGCCAGCAGCTCCGCCCGGGACAGTTGGCGCGAGCAGTACTTC
TRBV7-9,TRBJ2-7,NA,NA,CASSSRPRGTETYEQYF,TGTGCCAGCAGCTCTAGACCAAGGGGGACGGAAACCTACGAGCAGTACTTC
TRBV7-9,TRBJ2-1,NA,once,CASHEWLPPNNEQFF,TGTGCCAGCCACGAATGGCTGCCACCCAACAATGAGCAGTTCTTC
TRBV7-2,TRBJ2-7,TRBD2,NA,CASSQGLAGASYEQYF,TGTGCCAGCAGCCAAGGACTAGCGGGAGCCTCCTACGAGCAGTATTTC
TRBV27,TRBJ2-1,TRBD1,NA,CASTFIFGQAYGEQFF,TGTGCCAGCACTTTCATCTTTGGACAGGCATACGGTGAGCAGTTCTTC
TRBV7-2,TRBJ1-1,NA,NA,CASSPGASSPTEAFF,TGTGCCAGCAGCCCAGGGGCCAGTTCCCCCACTGAAGCTTTCTTT
TRBV5-5,TRBJ2-7,NA,NA,CASSLLQGFHEQYF,TGTGCCAGCAGCTTGTTGCAGGGCTTCCACGAGCAGTACTTC
TRBV7-9,TRBJ2-7,TRBD2,NA,CASSHPGLAPYEQYF,TGCGCCAGCAGCCACCCGGGACTAGCTCCCTACGAGCAGTACTTC
TRBV5-1,TRBJ1-5,NA,NA,CASSDPTVLNQPQHF,TGCGCCAGCAGCGACCCGACGGTCCTTAATCAGCCCCAGCATTTT
TRBV27,TRBJ2-7,TRBD2,NA,CASSFGGGPGEQYF,TGTGCCAGCAGTTTCGGGGGAGGGCCAGGCGAGCAGTACTTC
TRBV4-3,TRBJ2-2,TRBD1,NA,CASSQDRVSTGELFF,TGCGCCAGCAGCCAGGACAGGGTTAGCACCGGGGAGCTGTTTTTT
TRBV28,TRBJ2-3,TRBD1,NA,CASSLTGKEDTQYF,TGTGCCAGCAGCCTGACAGGGAAAGAAGATACGCAGTATTTT
TRBV11-2,TRBJ1-1,TRBD1,NA,CASSPRTGNTEAFF,TGTGCCAGCAGCCCTCGGACAGGGAACACTGAAGCTTTCTTT
TRBV28,TRBJ1-2,NA,NA,CASSLRGFNYGYTF,TGTGCCAGCAGTCTAAGGGGTTTTAACTATGGCTACACCTTC
TRBV7-9,TRBJ1-2,NA,NA,CASSSQRGGYTF,TGTGCCAGCAGCTCGCAGAGGGGCGGCTACACCTTC